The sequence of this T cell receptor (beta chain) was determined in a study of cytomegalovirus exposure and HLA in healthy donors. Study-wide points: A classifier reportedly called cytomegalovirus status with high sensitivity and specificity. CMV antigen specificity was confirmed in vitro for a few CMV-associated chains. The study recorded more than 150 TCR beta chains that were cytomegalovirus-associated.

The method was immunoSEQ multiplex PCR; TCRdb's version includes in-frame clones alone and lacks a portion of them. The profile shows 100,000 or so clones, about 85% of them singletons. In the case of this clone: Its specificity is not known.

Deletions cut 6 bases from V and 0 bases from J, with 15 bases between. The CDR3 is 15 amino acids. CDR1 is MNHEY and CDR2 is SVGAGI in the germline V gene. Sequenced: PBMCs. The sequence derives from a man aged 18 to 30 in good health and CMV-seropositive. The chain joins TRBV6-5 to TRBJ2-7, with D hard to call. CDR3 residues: CASRTDSRSSYEQYF. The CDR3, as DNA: TGTGCCAGCAGAACTGACTCGAGGTCCTCCTACGAGCAGTACTTC.